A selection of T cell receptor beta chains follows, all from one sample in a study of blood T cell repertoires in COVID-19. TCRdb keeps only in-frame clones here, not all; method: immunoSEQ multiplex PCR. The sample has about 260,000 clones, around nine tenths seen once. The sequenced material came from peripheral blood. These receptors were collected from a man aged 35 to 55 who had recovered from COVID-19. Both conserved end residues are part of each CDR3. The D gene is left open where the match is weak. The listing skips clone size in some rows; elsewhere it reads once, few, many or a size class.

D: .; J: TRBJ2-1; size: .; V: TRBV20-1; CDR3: CSASFQNEQFF; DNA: TGCAGTGCTAGTTTTCAGAATGAGCAGTTCTTC
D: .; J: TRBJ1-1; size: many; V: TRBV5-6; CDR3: CASAHGRVNTEAFF; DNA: TGTGCCAGCGCCCATGGCAGGGTGAACACTGAAGCTTTCTTT
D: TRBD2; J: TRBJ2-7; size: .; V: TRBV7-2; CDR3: CASRTGLAFNEQYF; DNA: TGTGCCAGCAGAACCGGACTAGCGTTCAACGAGCAGTACTTC
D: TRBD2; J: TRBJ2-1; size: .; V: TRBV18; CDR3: CASSPGLAGMGEQFF; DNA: TGTGCCAGCTCACCGGGACTAGCGGGGATGGGGGAGCAGTTCTTC
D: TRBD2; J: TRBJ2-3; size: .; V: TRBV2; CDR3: CASRRTSGDADTQYF; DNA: TGTGCCAGCAGAAGGACTAGCGGGGACGCGGATACGCAGTATTTT
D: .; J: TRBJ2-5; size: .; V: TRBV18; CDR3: CASSPAAPPETQYF; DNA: TGTGCCAGCTCACCGGCGGCGCCCCCGGAGACCCAGTACTTC
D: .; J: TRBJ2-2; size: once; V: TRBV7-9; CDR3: CASSLVLAATGELFF; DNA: TGTGCCAGCAGCTTAGTCTTGGCGGCCACCGGGGAGCTGTTTTTT
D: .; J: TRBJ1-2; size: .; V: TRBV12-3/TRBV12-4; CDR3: CASSFEGVGGYTF; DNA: TGTGCCAGCAGTTTCGAGGGGGTAGGAGGCTACACCTTC
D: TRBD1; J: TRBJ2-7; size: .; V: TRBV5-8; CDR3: CASSFGQAYEQYF; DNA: TGTGCCAGCAGCTTCGGACAGGCCTACGAGCAGTACTTC
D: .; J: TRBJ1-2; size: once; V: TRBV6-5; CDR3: CASRENQGYTF; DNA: TGTGCCAGCAGGGAGAACCAGGGCTACACCTTC
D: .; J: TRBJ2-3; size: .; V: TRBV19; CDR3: CASSQYQGSDTQYF; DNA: TGTGCCAGTAGTCAGTATCAGGGATCAGATACGCAGTATTTT
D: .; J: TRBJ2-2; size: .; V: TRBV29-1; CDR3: CSVRGTVNTGELFF; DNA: TGCAGCGTTCGCGGGACGGTCAACACCGGGGAGCTGTTTTTT
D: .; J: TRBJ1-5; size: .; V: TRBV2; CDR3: CASSEVRTGNQPQHF; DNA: TGTGCCAGCAGTGAAGTTAGAACAGGCAATCAGCCCCAGCATTTT
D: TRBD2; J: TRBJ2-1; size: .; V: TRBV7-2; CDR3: CASSLGLAGVVDEQFF; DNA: TGTGCCAGCAGCTTAGGGCTAGCGGGAGTTGTCGATGAGCAGTTCTTC
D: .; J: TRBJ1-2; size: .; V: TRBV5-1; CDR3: CASSLARVDGYTF; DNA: TGCGCCAGCAGCTTGGCCAGGGTAGATGGCTACACCTTC
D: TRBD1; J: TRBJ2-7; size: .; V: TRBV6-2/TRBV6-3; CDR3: CASNPSWLDRDHEQYF; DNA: TGTGCCAGCAACCCAAGTTGGCTCGACAGGGACCACGAGCAGTACTTC
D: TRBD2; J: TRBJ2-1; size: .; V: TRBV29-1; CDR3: CSVEGLRTSSYNEQFF; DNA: TGCAGCGTTGAGGGGTTGAGGACTAGCTCCTACAATGAGCAGTTCTTC
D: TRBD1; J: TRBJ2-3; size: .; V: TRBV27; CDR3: CASSPRPGQGIKTQYF; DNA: TGTGCCAGCAGTCCTCGACCGGGACAGGGGATCAAAACGCAGTATTTT
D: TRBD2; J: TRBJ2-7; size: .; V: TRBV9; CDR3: CASSVAAGGVYEQYF; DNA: TGTGCCAGCAGCGTAGCGGCGGGAGGGGTCTACGAGCAGTACTTC
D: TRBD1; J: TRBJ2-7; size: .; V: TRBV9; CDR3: CASGTGTYEQYF; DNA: TGTGCCAGCGGGACAGGGACTTACGAGCAGTACTTC
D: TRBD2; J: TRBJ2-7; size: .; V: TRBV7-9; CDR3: CASSTRLAGAYEQYF; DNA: TGTGCCAGCAGCACGCGACTAGCGGGAGCCTACGAGCAGTACTTC
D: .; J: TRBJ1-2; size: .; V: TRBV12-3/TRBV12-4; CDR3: CASSPGAGGYTF; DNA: TGTGCCAGCAGTCCAGGGGCGGGCGGCTACACCTTC
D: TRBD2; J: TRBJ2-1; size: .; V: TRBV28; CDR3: CASSFQRDYNEQFF; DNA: TGTGCCAGCAGTTTCCAGCGGGACTACAATGAGCAGTTCTTC
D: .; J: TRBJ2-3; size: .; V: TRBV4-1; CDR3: CASSHPRGASTDTQYF; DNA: TGCGCCAGCAGCCACCCCCGGGGGGCCAGCACAGATACGCAGTATTTT
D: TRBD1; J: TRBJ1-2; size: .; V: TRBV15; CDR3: CATSRDLSGTGLNYGYTF; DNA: TGTGCCACCAGCAGAGATCTGTCAGGGACAGGGCTTAACTATGGCTACACCTTC
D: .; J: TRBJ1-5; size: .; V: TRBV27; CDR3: CASSLGGSNQPQHF; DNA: TGTGCCAGCAGTTTAGGTGGCAGCAATCAGCCCCAGCATTTT
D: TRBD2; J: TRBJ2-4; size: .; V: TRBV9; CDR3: CASSPPGRGNIQYF; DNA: TGTGCCAGCAGCCCTCCGGGGAGGGGAAACATTCAGTACTTC
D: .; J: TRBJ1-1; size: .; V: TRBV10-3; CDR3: CAISEGTLAEAFF; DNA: TGTGCCATCAGTGAGGGGACATTGGCTGAAGCTTTCTTT
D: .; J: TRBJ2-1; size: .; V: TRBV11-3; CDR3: CASSPGHPSSYNEQFF; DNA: TGTGCCAGCAGCCCAGGACACCCGAGCTCCTACAATGAGCAGTTCTTC
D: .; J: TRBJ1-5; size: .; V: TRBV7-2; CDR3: CASSLVSGQPQHF; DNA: TGTGCCAGCAGCTTAGTGAGCGGGCAGCCCCAGCATTTT
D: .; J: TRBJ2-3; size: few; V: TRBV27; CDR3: CASSLSSRWPTDTQYF; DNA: TGTGCCAGCAGTTTATCGTCCCGATGGCCCACAGATACGCAGTATTTT
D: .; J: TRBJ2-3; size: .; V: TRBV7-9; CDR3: CASSLEGGSTDTQYF; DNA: TGTGCCAGCAGCTTAGAAGGCGGAAGCACAGATACGCAGTATTTT
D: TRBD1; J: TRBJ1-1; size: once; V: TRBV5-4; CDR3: CASSRETGMNTEAFF; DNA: TGTGCCAGCAGCCGAGAGACAGGGATGAACACTGAAGCTTTCTTT
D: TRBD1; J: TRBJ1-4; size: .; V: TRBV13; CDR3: CASSLFPGQGTEKLFF; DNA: TGTGCCAGCAGCCTTTTCCCCGGACAGGGAACTGAAAAACTGTTTTTT
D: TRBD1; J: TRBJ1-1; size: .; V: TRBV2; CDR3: CASGPTGGLTEAFF; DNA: TGTGCCAGCGGACCGACAGGGGGCTTAACTGAAGCTTTCTTT
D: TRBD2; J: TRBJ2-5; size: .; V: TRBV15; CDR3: CATSRFLRLAGVSETQYF; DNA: TGTGCCACCAGCAGATTTCTCCGTCTAGCGGGAGTCTCAGAGACCCAGTACTTC
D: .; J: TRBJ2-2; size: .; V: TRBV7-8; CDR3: CAAEWGLNTGELFF; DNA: TGTGCCGCGGAGTGGGGGCTGAACACCGGGGAGCTGTTTTTT
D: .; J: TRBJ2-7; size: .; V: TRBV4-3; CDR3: CASSQDFPGDQYF; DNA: TGCGCCAGCAGCCAAGACTTCCCGGGGGACCAGTACTTC
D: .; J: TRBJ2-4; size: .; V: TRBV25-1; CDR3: CASSDKLVGERYF; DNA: TGTGCCAGCAGTGACAAGTTGGTTGGGGAGCGGTACTTC
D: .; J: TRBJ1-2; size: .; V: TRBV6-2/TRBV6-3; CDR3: CASSYARASYGYTF; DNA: TGTGCCAGCAGTTACGCCAGGGCTTCCTATGGCTACACCTTC
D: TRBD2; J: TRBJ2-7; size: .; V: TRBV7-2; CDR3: CASSSREANEQYF; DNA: TGTGCCAGCAGCTCGCGGGAGGCGAACGAGCAGTACTTC
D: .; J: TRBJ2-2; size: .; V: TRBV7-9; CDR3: CASRGSANTGELFF; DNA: TGTGCCAGCAGAGGGAGTGCGAACACCGGGGAGCTGTTTTTT
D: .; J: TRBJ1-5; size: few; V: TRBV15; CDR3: CATSAFHRVFRAQPQHF; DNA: TGTGCCACCAGCGCGTTCCACAGGGTTTTTCGTGCTCAGCCCCAGCATTTT
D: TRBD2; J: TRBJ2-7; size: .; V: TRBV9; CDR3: CASSVGPSGGPITYEQYF; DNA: TGTGCCAGCAGCGTAGGTCCTAGCGGGGGGCCCATTACATACGAGCAGTACTTC
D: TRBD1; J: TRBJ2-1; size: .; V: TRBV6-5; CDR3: CASRVQGAYNEQFF; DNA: TGTGCCAGCCGGGTACAGGGGGCTTACAATGAGCAGTTCTTC
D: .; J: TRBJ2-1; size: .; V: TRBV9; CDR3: CASSATVRGNEQFF; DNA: TGTGCCAGCAGCGCCACTGTCCGCGGTAATGAGCAGTTCTTC
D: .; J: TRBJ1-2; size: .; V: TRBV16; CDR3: CASSQTPGGYTF; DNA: TGTGCCAGCAGCCAGACCCCGGGGGGCTACACCTTC
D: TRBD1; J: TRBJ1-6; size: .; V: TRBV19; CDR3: CASSRQGTLNSPLHF; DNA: TGTGCCAGTAGTAGACAGGGCACCCTTAATTCACCCCTCCACTTT
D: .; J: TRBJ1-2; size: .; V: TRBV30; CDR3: CAWSGTLIYGYTF; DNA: TGTGCCTGGAGCGGGACACTTATCTATGGCTACACCTTC
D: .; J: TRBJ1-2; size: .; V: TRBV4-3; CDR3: CASSPNIYQGGGYTF; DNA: TGCGCCAGCAGCCCGAACATCTACCAGGGAGGTGGCTACACCTTC
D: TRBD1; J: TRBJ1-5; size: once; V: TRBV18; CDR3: CASSPIPTGDQPQHF; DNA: TGTGCCAGCTCACCAATCCCGACAGGGGATCAGCCCCAGCATTTT
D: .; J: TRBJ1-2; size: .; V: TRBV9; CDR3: CASSSRGGSYGYTF; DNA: TGTGCCAGCAGCTCACGGGGGGGTAGCTATGGCTACACCTTC
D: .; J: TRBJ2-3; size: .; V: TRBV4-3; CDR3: CANWGLCQAEQDTQYF; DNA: TGCGCCAACTGGGGGCTCTGTCAGGCTGAGCAGGATACGCAGTATTTT
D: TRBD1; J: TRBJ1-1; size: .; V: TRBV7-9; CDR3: CASSGQGARTEAFF; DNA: TGTGCCAGCAGCGGACAGGGGGCGAGGACTGAAGCTTTCTTT
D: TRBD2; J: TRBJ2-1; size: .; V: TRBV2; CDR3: CASPTAGGNNNEQFF; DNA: TGTGCCAGCCCTACAGCGGGGGGTAATAACAATGAGCAGTTCTTC
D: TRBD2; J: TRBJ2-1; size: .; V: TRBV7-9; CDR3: CASSLGASGGAGEQFF; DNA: TGTGCCAGCAGCTTAGGGGCTAGCGGGGGGGCCGGAGAGCAGTTCTTC